The next 15 T cell receptor beta chains were all read from a single sample in a study of identical twins. MiXCR was run by TCRdb on the 5' RACE reads, yielding one entry per CDR3 protein. The top ten hold roughly 14% of the sample, which has some 760,000 distinct CDR3 sequences, around a sixth seen once. This same sample was also part of a study on T cells expressing NK-cell markers.

Sequenced input: PBMCs. These receptors were collected from a woman between 18 and 30 years old in good health.

This chain uses TRBV20-1 with TRBJ2-3; 8 positions match TRBD1. Unmatched junction bases numbered 6, after V lost 6 bases and J lost 4 bases. Germline V CDR1 and CDR2: DFQATT, SNEGSKA (reference sequence). This CDR3 comprises 13 residues. This chain's CDR3 is CSAEGQGADTQYF. The CDR3 DNA reads TGCAGTGCAGAAGGACAGGGTGCAGATACGCAGTATTTT.

The chain recombines TRBV6-1 with TRBJ1-4; D unclear. The V gene lost 8 bases and the J gene lost 0 bases, with 10 bases spanning the gap. Germline V lookup: CDR1 MNHNS, CDR2 SASEGT. The CDR3 runs 14 residues. The CDR3 bases are TGTGCCAGCGGCAATTTAGCAACTAATGAAAAACTGTTTTTT. This gives the protein CASGNLATNEKLFF.

The sample holds many counts of this clonotype. The V and J genes are TRBV5-5 and TRBJ1-5; D might be TRBD1 (5 bases). Germline CDR1 is SGHKS and CDR2 is YYEKEE (reference sequence). The CDR3 loop spans 15 amino acids. V was shortened by 4 bases and J by 4 bases, with 15 bases between the two germline ends. CDR3 residues: CASSATGADNQPQHF. CDR3 in DNA: TGTGCCAGCAGCGCGACCGGGGCGGATAATCAGCCCCAGCATTTT.

This clonotype was observed a few times. The V call is TRBV29-1, the J call TRBJ2-7, with unresolved D. The CDR3 has 11 residues. V shed 4 bases and J shed 4 bases, with 8 bases lying between them. The germline CDR1 and CDR2 sequences are SQVTM and ANQGSEA. CDR3 sequence: CSVGGPYEQYF. CDR3 coding DNA: TGCAGCGTTGGCGGCCCATACGAGCAGTACTTC.

This clonotype showed up just a few times. The rearrangement joins TRBV5-1 to TRBJ2-4; no firm D call. The germline V gene encodes CDR1 SGHRS and CDR2 YFSETQ. This CDR3 has 15 residues. Trimming left V 0 bases short and J 2 bases short, with 9 bases between. For the CDR3, the DNA is TGCGCCAGCAGCTTGGATCGCTGGCCCAAAAACATTCAGTACTTC. As protein: CASSLDRWPKNIQYF.

The J gene is TRBJ2-5, the V gene TRBV27; 8 positions agree with TRBD2. The CDR3 is 15 residues long. Germline V gene data show CDR1 as MNHEY and CDR2 as SMNVEV (reference sequence). The ends lost 2 bases at V and 1 base at J; junction bases unmatched: 3. CDR3 protein: CASSLKRGRQETQYF. In nucleotides, the CDR3 is TGTGCCAGCAGTTTAAAGCGGGGGCGCCAAGAGACCCAGTACTTC.

DNA for the CDR3: TGCGCCAGCAGCTTGGGGGACAGGGACGCCGGGGAGCTGTTTTTT. This sequence encodes CASSLGDRDAGELFF. The chain employs TRBV5-1 and TRBJ2-2; 9 bases are shared with TRBD1. CDR1 is SGHRS, CDR2 YFSETQ, per germline. Trimming cost V 0 bases and J 6 bases; bases outside gene matches: 3. This CDR3 has 15 amino acids.

This clonotype was recorded a few times. This chain connects TRBV12-3 or TRBV12-4 to TRBJ1-1; D is ambiguous. V was pared by 3 bases and J by 1 base, with 9 bases between. The CDR3 consists of 14 residues. CDR3 protein: CASSFGSTNTEAFF. The CDR3 DNA is TGTGCCAGCAGTTTCGGCAGCACGAACACTGAAGCTTTCTTT.

There are a few counts of this clonotype. The rearrangement joins TRBV12-3 or TRBV12-4 to TRBJ1-2; D ambiguous. This CDR3 has 12 residues. The V and J ends lost 8 bases and 8 bases respectively, with 15 bases between them. The CDR3 region has the DNA TGTGCCAGCGCCGAAGGGTTATACGGCTACACCTTC. It encodes CASAEGLYGYTF.

The sample holds a few counts of this clonotype. The chain recombines TRBV5-1 with TRBJ2-5, with D maybe TRBD1 (6 bases). Trimming removed 0 bases at V and 2 bases at J, with 8 bases between. The germline gives CDR1 SGHRS, CDR2 YFSETQ. The CDR3 length is 14 residues. The CDR3, as DNA: TGCGCCAGCAGCTTGGCTCAGGGGCAAGAGACCCAGTACTTC. It translates to CASSLAQGQETQYF.

The rearrangement links TRBV3-1 to TRBJ2-5, with a weak D call TRBD1 (6 bases). Trimming left V 5 bases short and J 3 bases short, with 19 bases between. Per germline, CDR1 LGHDT and CDR2 YNNKEL (reference sequence). CDR3 length equals 16 residues. CDR3 protein: CASSERVNRVKETQYF. The CDR3 DNA is TGTGCCAGCAGCGAAAGAGTCAACAGGGTAAAAGAGACCCAGTACTTC.

V is TRBV24-1 and J is TRBJ2-5, with 8 nucleotides matching TRBD2. V shed 9 bases and J 5 bases; nucleotides not matched to a gene: 13. Germline V gene data show CDR1 as KGHDR and CDR2 as SFDVKD. The CDR3 is made up of 15 amino acids. This chain's CDR3 is CATSRGVSDGETQYF. The CDR3 DNA reads as TGTGCCACCTCGCGGGGGGTCTCAGATGGCGAGACCCAGTACTTC.

In this sample, this clonotype turned up a few times. This chain links TRBV18 with TRBJ2-7, with 7 positions matching TRBD1. This CDR3 is built from 14 residues. The junction had 11 bases not matched to a gene; V was cut back by 6 bases and J by 6 bases. Per germline, CDR1 KGHSH and CDR2 LQKENI. The CDR3 is CASSLEAGGVEQYF. Written as DNA, the CDR3 is TGTGCCAGCTCGCTCGAGGCAGGGGGAGTCGAGCAGTACTTC.

This clonotype was seen more than once but under ten times. The chain couples TRBV6-1 to TRBJ1-5; D might be TRBD1 (6 bases). From germline, CDR1 is MNHNS and CDR2 SASEGT. V dropped 11 bases and J dropped 4 bases, with 15 bases sitting between them. The CDR3 extends over 13 amino acids. The CDR3 here is CASGGGSNQPQHF. In nucleotides, the CDR3 is TGTGCCTCCGGAGGGGGATCAAATCAGCCCCAGCATTTT.

This clonotype was seen more than once but under ten times. The chain employs TRBV5-1 and TRBJ2-1; weak D call: TRBD2 (5 bases). V was cut by 0 bases and J by 0 bases, with 10 bases left in between. Germline CDR1 and CDR2: SGHRS and YFSETQ. The CDR3 is 16 amino acids. DNA of the CDR3: TGCGCCAGCAGCTTGGGGCCCCGGGGCTCCTACAATGAGCAGTTCTTC. It specifies CASSLGPRGSYNEQFF.